The TCR beta chain under discussion was sequenced for a study of cytomegalovirus exposure and HLA in healthy donors (dated 2017 in TCRdb). General notes on the study: In an earlier analysis of under 600 of the donors, roughly 300 Gb of sequence data and some 120 million unique TCR beta sequences from 150 million to 200 million T cells were reported. An early release covering more than 500 HLA-typed donors comprised 300 to 350 gigabases of sequencing data and 85 million or so unique TCR sequences. Of the approximately 370 genotyped donors, 81% were placed in the genetic ancestry cluster associated with self-reported Caucasian donors. The study was designed to test whether signatures of past pathogen exposure could be identified by cataloging public T cell receptors. The T cell repertoires of about 700 subjects were profiled by immunosequencing and related to cytomegalovirus serostatus. A separate validation cohort of roughly 130 different subjects was used in addition to the approximately 700-subject first cohort. High-throughput TCR immunosequencing, statistical association of individual TCRs with disease status, and machine learning were combined to predict cytomegalovirus infection status. To study patterns of TCR occurrence, a later analysis re-analyzed previously published TCR beta repertoires from 700 or so donors and added high-resolution HLA genotyping. Rather than drawing on any new phenotypic data, the later analysis identified candidate immune exposures from TCR beta sequences and the way those sequences occurred across donors. To decide whether each TCR beta V gene segment behaved as functional or pseudogenic, an earlier analysis of some 570 of the donors relied on high-throughput TCR beta sequencing. Donor age, sex, ethnicity and CMV serostatus were compiled alongside the repertoire data. In a later genetic analysis, genome-wide SNP genotypes for about three fifths of the roughly 670 donors were used, and that subset was treated as a discovery cohort. Every repertoire in the discovery cohort had been generated on one and the same sequencing platform. Class I and class II HLA loci were covered by the typing at four-digit resolution. The number of donors typed differed by locus, with roughly 629-640 for A, B, C, DRB1 and DQB1, around 500 for DQA1, over 600 for DPA1, and roughly 450 for DPB1. About five DR-DQ haplotypes were handled as single units for association and clustering because linkage in the cohort was strong. Across approximately 420 genotyped donors of the cohort, an average of about 250,000 unique TCR beta nucleotide sequences per donor were sequenced, and roughly 20% of those sequences were non-productive.

In total, 630 or so healthy bone marrow donors made up the cohort. Cohort members were all nominally healthy when sampled, although unrecorded immune exposures were likely present. The donor was CMV seronegative and was included in the group of 352 seronegative cohort members. Each donor provided a peripheral blood sample, and peripheral blood mononuclear cells were used for TCR beta sequencing. The Qiagen DNeasy Blood Extraction Kit was used to extract genomic DNA from the blood cell samples. This clone was seen a few times. It lacks a known antigen. No base quality information exists; no much larger clone differs at one position. Library preparation used the immunoSEQ multiplex PCR assay. For the multiplex PCR, a mixture combining 60 forward primers for TCR Vbeta segments and 13 reverse primers for TCR Jbeta segments was used. The CDR3 region of rearranged TCR beta genes was amplified from genomic DNA by a multiplex PCR assay. The Illumina HiSeq System was used to sequence the amplified TCR beta libraries as 87-base-pair reads. Regarding the original processing steps: Across the 670 or so repertoires, a later analysis counted tens of millions of unique TCR beta chains, roughly 11 million of which were shared by at least two donors. A nearest-neighbor algorithm error-corrected the raw reads and collapsed the reads into unique sequences, merging closely related sequences to remove PCR and sequencing errors. CDR3 sequences were aligned to IMGT reference sequences to assign V, D and J gene segments. Each retained sequence needed at least a six-nucleotide match to both a V gene segment and a J gene segment. A rearrangement was called productive if the CDR3 had no stop codons and remained in frame with V and J, and every other rearrangement was called non-productive. Following IMGT convention, CDR3 was defined as the stretch from the second conserved V-encoded cysteine to the conserved J-encoded phenylalanine. Sequences without an unambiguous match to a single V gene segment were excluded from the earlier analysis of approximately 600 of the donors. An earlier analysis of 550 to 650 of the donors classified V segments as functional when productive rearrangements were above 56.7% and as segregating when the standard deviation between donors was above 5%. A statistical classification framework was built for diagnosing cytomegalovirus status from the catalog of TCR beta chain sequences. In a later analysis, V and J genes were assigned by comparing TCR nucleotide sequences against IMGT/GENE-DB human TR gene sequences. Using the TCRdist pipeline, a later analysis assigned CDR3 sequences along with most-parsimonious VDJ recombination scenarios. A later analysis defined each TCR beta chain by its CDR3 amino acid sequence plus V-gene family, and excluded reads lacking a unique V-gene family. To address suspected cross-contamination and a sequencing artifact, a later analysis removed 450 to 700 highly shared, low-generation-probability nucleotide sequences. For each public chain, a later analysis derived a clonal expansion index from normalized ranks of inferred template counts within each repertoire. A later analysis computed generation probabilities with a VDJ recombination model fitted to out-of-frame rearrangements, and checked the results against IGoR. Hypergeometric tests were used in a later analysis to score TCR-TCR, TCR-HLA and TCR-CMV co-occurrence, with a repertoire-size bias correction applied to the TCR pairs. A later analysis estimated false discovery rates by permuting HLA or CMV assignments 20 times. In a later analysis, co-occurring TCRs were grouped using DBSCAN, with TCRdist sequence similarity added in when clustering inside HLA-allele-positive subsets. Co-occurrence clustering excluded repertoires with fewer than 30,000 or more than 120,000 public chains, plus five with anomalous nucleotide sharing. TCRdb provides this immuneACCESS table in a form limited to in-frame rearrangements. Some clones are lacking; in checked studies, under half of them reflect an unresolved V gene, and why the rest are absent is not known. V and J calls and clone size are given by that table; D and trimming were obtained from the DNA. This sample has about 63,000 clones in its table, and approximately 76% of those were observed once. The top ten clones comprise 4.5% to 5.5% of the sample.

Study-wide findings and limitations: V-gene and J-gene trimming of TCR beta chains was associated with a missense DCLRE1C variant in a later genetic analysis, and the association was replicated in an independent cohort. The sequencing pipeline was judged likely to have produced a cluster of highly shared sequence variants as a technical artifact. While some public TCRs were present in many individuals, most TCR sequences turned up only very rarely across donors. A later analysis found that most CMV-associated TCR beta chains appeared HLA-restricted, with HLA associations seemingly driven largely by CMV exposure. In a later analysis, HLA-associated TCR beta chains showed more clonal expansion and lower generation probabilities than non-associated chains that were equally common. For the cohort, immune exposure information was limited to CMV serostatus. In the study, 150 to 200 TCR beta chains were listed as associated with cytomegalovirus. The presence/absence analyses assumed that sequencing depth was roughly uniform across donors, and that assumption may not be true. A further reported finding was that TCR beta sequences accurately predicted the HLA-A and HLA-B alleles for most subjects in the first cohort. A later analysis reported that several top co-occurrence clusters appeared linked to parvovirus B19, influenza, CMV and Epstein-Barr virus. In an earlier analysis of roughly 500 of the donors, most TCR beta V segments appeared in productive rearrangements about 90% or about 30% of the time, broadly matching IMGT annotations. In a later analysis, TCR association rates were found to vary across HLA loci, with the most associated TCRs seen for DRB1 alleles and the fewest for HLA-C alleles. Correlated functional status among segregating V segments might reflect linkage disequilibrium, but an unknown experimental factor could not be ruled out. This cohort had only TCR beta chains sequenced, and the lack of alpha or paired-chain data limited which features could be detected. In a later genetic analysis, fewer N-insertions in productive TCRs were reported among donors in an Asian-associated ancestry cluster than the 666-donor mean. Because counts were too low, seventeen rarely observed V segments, including chromosome 9 orphons, were left out of the earlier analysis of a few hundred of the donors. Because HLA typing was unavailable for some donors at each locus, only the typed subset was used in association tests. A few of the identified cytomegalovirus-associated TCR beta chains were confirmed in vitro to be specific for cytomegalovirus antigens. A later analysis associated about 17,000 TCR beta sequences with specific HLA alleles at a false discovery rate of 0.05. In both the original and validation cohorts, the classifier was reported to diagnose cytomegalovirus status with high specificity and sensitivity. It was suggested by the authors that the approach could potentially be generalized to other disease states and immunological phenotypes. When HLA alleles, especially DR and DQ, strongly co-occurred, attributing TCR associations to individual alleles was difficult.

The specimen sequenced was PBMCs. This receptor was obtained from a man aged 50 to 60 in good health and CMV-seronegative.

The sequenced DNA: TGTGCCAGCAGCTTAACGGGCCGCCAAGAGACCCAGTACTTC. This translates into CASSLTGRQETQYF. Rearrangement joined TRBV7-3 to TRBJ2-5; the D gene cannot be named for sure. V is shortened by 0 bases, J by 1 base, and the region joining them spans 6 bases. The CDR3 spans 14 residues, from the cysteine through the phenylalanine. The kept DNA is CDR3 alone, 42 bases in frame from the first base. The germline V gene gives CDR1 as SGHTA and CDR2 as FQGTGA.